Listed below are T cell receptor beta chains from one sample, sequenced in a study of blood T cell repertoires in COVID-19. Only in-frame clones appear in the TCRdb table, and some are missing; sequencing was by immunoSEQ multiplex PCR. The data contain about 350,000 clones, around 90% of them seen just once; the ten biggest clones take up 3% to 4%. Sequencing was performed on peripheral blood. These receptors came from a woman aged 18-29 years who had recovered from COVID-19. CDR3s include the opening cysteine and the closing phenylalanine or tryptophan. D genes are given only for firm matches. Rows may omit the clone size; those that give it use once, few, many or a size class.

length	size	J	D	V	CDR3	DNA
16	-	TRBJ2-1	TRBD2	TRBV7-2	CASSPTGLAPDNEQFF	TGTGCCAGCAGCCCTACGGGACTAGCCCCGGACAATGAGCAGTTCTTC
14	-	TRBJ1-6	-	TRBV6-4	CASSESFTGSPLHF	TGTGCCAGCAGTGAGAGTTTCACAGGGTCACCCCTCCACTTT
17	once	TRBJ1-3	-	TRBV11-3	CASSFSAVDNSGNTIYF	TGTGCCAGCAGCTTCAGTGCGGTGGACAACTCTGGAAACACCATATATTTT
15	-	TRBJ1-1	-	TRBV10-2	CASSESAGYGTEAFF	TGCGCCAGCAGTGAGTCGGCAGGCTACGGCACTGAAGCTTTCTTT
13	-	TRBJ1-1	-	TRBV29-1	CSVERTLNTEAFF	TGCAGCGTTGAAAGGACACTGAACACTGAAGCTTTCTTT
15	-	TRBJ2-5	TRBD1	TRBV5-6	CASRAGGNPGETQYF	TGTGCCAGCAGGGCAGGGGGCAACCCTGGAGAGACCCAGTACTTC
15	-	TRBJ1-2	TRBD1	TRBV24-1	CATSAGQGAYYGYTF	TGTGCCACCAGTGCGGGACAGGGGGCTTACTATGGCTACACCTTC
17	-	TRBJ2-1	TRBD2	TRBV14	CASSQARLAGGYNEQFF	TGTGCCAGCAGCCAAGCTAGACTAGCGGGGGGGTACAATGAGCAGTTCTTC
14	-	TRBJ2-3	-	TRBV19	CASSTRYRADTQYF	TGTGCCAGTAGTACCCGTTACCGGGCAGATACGCAGTATTTT
16	-	TRBJ2-3	TRBD2	TRBV7-2	CASSLLGLAGADTQYF	TGTGCCAGCAGCTTATTAGGACTAGCGGGAGCAGATACGCAGTATTTT
14	-	TRBJ2-3	-	TRBV10-3	CAISDSRVGDTQYF	TGTGCCATCAGTGACAGCAGGGTGGGAGATACGCAGTATTTT
16	-	TRBJ2-3	TRBD2	TRBV5-1	CASSLVSAGAVDTQYF	TGCGCCAGCAGCTTGGTCTCTGCGGGAGCGGTCGATACGCAGTATTTT
15	-	TRBJ2-2	-	TRBV7-9	CASSLTDSNTGELFF	TGTGCCAGCAGCTTGACGGACTCAAACACCGGGGAGCTGTTTTTT
15	-	TRBJ2-5	TRBD1	TRBV7-7	CASSDSRGRVETQYF	TGTGCCAGCAGCGATTCGAGGGGGCGCGTGGAGACCCAGTACTTC
16	-	TRBJ1-6	-	TRBV19	CASSTLNRDYNSPLHF	TGTGCCAGTAGTACCTTAAACAGGGACTATAATTCACCCCTCCACTTT
15	-	TRBJ1-1	-	TRBV5-4	CASSLGWRDRTEAFF	TGTGCCAGCAGCTTGGGTTGGAGAGATAGAACTGAAGCTTTCTTT
16	-	TRBJ1-4	TRBD1	TRBV19	CASTTGTGRRNEKLFF	TGTGCCAGTACCACCGGGACAGGGCGTCGCAATGAAAAACTGTTTTTT
15	-	TRBJ1-2	TRBD1	TRBV15	CATRTRQGALYGYTF	TGTGCCACCAGGACTAGACAGGGGGCCCTCTATGGCTACACCTTC
13	-	TRBJ1-1	-	TRBV12-3/TRBV12-4	CASSPRRSTEAFF	TGTGCCAGCAGCCCGCGGAGGAGCACTGAAGCTTTCTTT
16	-	TRBJ2-2	-	TRBV6-6	CASSYSMAPRGGELFF	TGTGCCAGCAGTTACTCGATGGCCCCAAGGGGCGGGGAGCTGTTTTTT
14	-	TRBJ2-1	-	TRBV5-6	CASSLTAGYNEQFF	TGTGCCAGCAGCTTGACGGCAGGGTACAATGAGCAGTTCTTC
16	-	TRBJ1-5	-	TRBV2	CASSEQGGSIGQPQHF	TGTGCCAGCAGTGAACAGGGCGGCTCAATCGGGCAGCCCCAGCATTTT
15	few	TRBJ1-5	-	TRBV27	CASRDGGNSNQPQHF	TGTGCCAGCAGGGACGGAGGCAATAGCAATCAGCCCCAGCATTTT
13	-	TRBJ1-2	-	TRBV12-5	CASGLVQDYGYTF	TGTGCTAGTGGTTTGGTACAGGACTATGGCTACACCTTC
13	-	TRBJ1-1	-	TRBV10-1	CASRQGIGTEAFF	TGCGCCAGCAGGCAGGGGATCGGTACTGAAGCTTTCTTT
14	once	TRBJ1-1	TRBD1	TRBV6-5	CAKNKGARHTEAFF	TGTGCCAAGAATAAGGGGGCGCGTCACACTGAAGCTTTCTTT
16	-	TRBJ2-1	-	TRBV28	CASSLRGRGGSDEQFF	TGTGCCAGCAGTTTAAGGGGCAGGGGCGGTTCCGATGAGCAGTTCTTC
19	-	TRBJ1-4	TRBD1	TRBV10-2	CASSEYFSGGPGTNEKLFF	TGCGCCAGCAGTGAGTACTTTTCAGGGGGACCCGGAACTAATGAAAAACTGTTTTTT
17	-	TRBJ2-2	TRBD1	TRBV5-1	CASSLRTGGINTGELFF	TGCGCCAGCAGCTTGCGTACAGGGGGGATCAACACCGGGGAGCTGTTTTTT
11	-	TRBJ2-1	-	TRBV30	CARHDLSGLFF	TGTGCCCGACACGACCTGTCAGGGCTGTTCTTC
15	-	TRBJ1-1	TRBD1	TRBV19	CASSIGNRGNTEAFF	TGTGCCAGTAGTATAGGGAACAGGGGGAACACTGAAGCTTTCTTT
17	-	TRBJ2-1	TRBD2	TRBV4-3	CASSQSQGLAYYNEQFF	TGCGCCAGCAGCCAATCGCAGGGACTAGCGTACTACAATGAGCAGTTCTTC
14	few	TRBJ1-1	-	TRBV7-9	CASSSQQGDTEAFF	TGTGCCAGCAGCTCCCAACAGGGAGACACTGAAGCTTTCTTT
15	-	TRBJ2-1	TRBD1	TRBV28	CASSTRQGADNEQFF	TGTGCCAGCAGTACCCGACAGGGGGCGGACAATGAGCAGTTCTTC
15	-	TRBJ2-2	-	TRBV7-2	CASRPAGGRAGELFF	TGTGCCAGCCGCCCTGCCGGGGGGCGTGCCGGGGAGCTGTTTTTT
14	-	TRBJ1-5	TRBD1	TRBV5-8	CASSDRQGGQPQHF	TGTGCCAGCAGCGATAGACAGGGTGGACAGCCCCAGCATTTT
16	-	TRBJ2-1	TRBD2	TRBV11-3	CASSLVVTSGLNEQFF	TGTGCCAGCAGCTTAGTAGTTACTAGCGGGCTCAATGAGCAGTTCTTC
12	-	TRBJ1-2	-	TRBV11-3	CASRKTGRNIHF	TGTGCCAGCAGAAAGACAGGACGGAATATCCACTTC
22	-	TRBJ1-5	TRBD1	TRBV19	CASSIGLGLGTGVSASNQPQHF	TGTGCCAGTAGTATCGGTCTAGGGCTTGGGACAGGGGTTTCTGCGAGCAATCAGCCCCAGCATTTT
17	-	TRBJ2-2	TRBD2	TRBV7-9	CASSLGTSGRATGELFF	TGTGCCAGCAGCTTAGGGACTAGCGGGAGGGCCACCGGGGAGCTGTTTTTT
13	-	TRBJ2-1	TRBD1	TRBV5-1	CASSSDPGQGMFF	TGCGCCAGCAGCTCGGATCCGGGACAGGGAATGTTCTTC